The next 10 T cell receptor beta chains were all read from a single sample in a study of cytomegalovirus exposure and HLA in healthy donors. Primers for the PCR totalled 60 Vbeta and 13 Jbeta. Assay: immunoSEQ multiplex PCR; the TCRdb copy retains only in-frame clones and omits some. Among about 120,000 clones listed, over 60% were seen once. Sequencing was carried out using PBMCs. The source is a human donor in good health.

V usage is TRBV5-1 and J usage is TRBJ1-2; weak D call: TRBD1 (6 bases). CDR1 is SGHRS, CDR2 YFSETQ, per germline. This CDR3 is built from 14 residues. V was pared by 1 base and J by 8 bases, with 15 bases between. CDR3 bases: TGCGCCAGCAGCTTGTCGCGGGGGGCGCAAGGCTACACCTTC. This codes for CASSLSRGAQGYTF.

The V and J genes are TRBV6-1 and TRBJ2-3; 7 positions match TRBD2. The CDR3 length is 14 residues. From germline, CDR1 is MNHNS and CDR2 SASEGT. V lost 6 bases and J lost 0; bases outside the gene matches: 3. CDR3 in amino acids: CASRQRGSTDTQYF. The CDR3 region has the DNA TGTGCCAGCAGGCAGCGGGGTAGCACAGATACGCAGTATTTT.

V is TRBV7-9 and J is TRBJ2-2; 7 bases align to TRBD1. There are 16 residues in the CDR3. The germline V gene has CDR1 SEHNR and CDR2 FQNEAQ (reference sequence). The V and J ends lost 2 bases and 5 bases, in that order; junction bases with no gene match: 8. CDR3 residues: CASSLRAGGNTGELFF. The CDR3 DNA reads TGTGCCAGCAGCTTAAGGGCAGGGGGAAATACCGGGGAGCTGTTTTTT.

The chain is built from TRBV7-3 and TRBJ2-7, with a tentative D call TRBD1 (6 bases). Germline V lookup: CDR1 SGHTA, CDR2 FQGTGA. This CDR3 is built from 13 residues. Deletions cut 2 bases from V and 3 bases from J, with 8 bases between. This chain's CDR3 is CASSLGGGYEQYF. CDR3 coding DNA: TGTGCCAGCAGCTTAGGGGGCGGCTACGAGCAGTACTTC.

The chain has TRBV6-4 and TRBJ1-1; the match to TRBD1 covers 7 bases. V shed 5 bases, J shed 0 bases, and the junction held 6 bases outside the gene matches. The CDR3 runs to 15 residues. The germline gives CDR1 MRHNA, CDR2 SNTAGT. The CDR3: CASSFAGQMNTEAFF. The CDR3 DNA sequence: TGTGCCAGCAGTTTTGCGGGACAGATGAACACTGAAGCTTTCTTT.

This clone was counted once. The chain is built from TRBV28 and TRBJ2-5, with 8 bases that match TRBD1. The DNA end lines up better with TRBJ2-7; the J call may be wrong. The V gene's germline CDR1 is MDHEN and CDR2 SYDVKM. CDR3 length: 15 amino acids. The CDR3 DNA is TGTGCCAGCAGTTCCTCAGGGGGCGGGTTCTACGAGCAGTACTTC. As protein: CASSSSGGGFYEQYF.

V and J are TRBV10-2 and TRBJ1-4; 9 positions agree with TRBD1. The CDR3 totals 15 residues. V dropped 6 bases and J dropped 2; count of bases not matched to a gene: 4. Germline CDR1 reads WSHSY; CDR2 reads SAAADI. The CDR3 loop is CASRQGAGTNEKLFF. The CDR3 DNA reads TGCGCCAGCAGACAGGGGGCAGGGACTAATGAAAAACTGTTTTTT.

The rearrangement joins TRBV7-8 to TRBJ2-1; the match to TRBD1 covers 11 bases. V trimming: 5 bases; J trimming: 6 bases; junction bases outside the gene matches: 18. CDR1 and CDR2 from the germline V gene are SGHVS and FQNEAQ. CDR3 length equals 19 residues. The CDR3 sequence is CASSPRAPSGTGGFNEQFF. DNA for the CDR3: TGTGCCAGCAGCCCGAGGGCCCCATCCGGGACAGGGGGTTTCAATGAGCAGTTCTTC. Based on the CDR3 plus reference TRBV7-8 and TRBJ2-1, the full variable domain is GAGVSQSPRYKVAKRGQDVALRCDPISGHVSLFWYQQALGQGPEFLTYFQNEAQLDKSGLPSDRFFAERPEGSVSTLKIQRTQQEDSAVYLCASSPRAPSGTGGFNEQFFGPGTRLTVL.

This clone was detected only a few times. V usage is TRBV2 and J usage is TRBJ2-5; D is possibly TRBD2 (5 bases). The V gene's germline CDR1 is SNHLY and CDR2 FYNNEI. CDR3 size: 14 residues. V dropped 3 bases and J dropped 5 bases, with 13 bases sitting between them. CDR3 loop: CASSEDLRGETQYF. The CDR3 nucleotides are TGTGCCAGCAGTGAGGATCTCAGAGGGGAGACCCAGTACTTC. Full variable domain (rest looked up from reference TRBV2 and TRBJ2-5): EPEVTQTPSHQVTQMGQEVILRCVPISNHLYFYWYRQILGQKVEFLVSFYNNEISEKSEIFDDQFSVERPDGSNFTLKIRSTKLEDSAMYFCASSEDLRGETQYFGPGTRLLVL.

With respect to this clone: This same CDR3 is encoded by further DNA sequences in the sample. This CDR3 reads CASSEMGGTGDYEQYF. DNA of the CDR3: TGTGCCAGCAGTGAGATGGGCGGGACAGGGGACTACGAGCAGTACTTC. The V and J genes are TRBV2 and TRBJ2-7; 10 bases map to TRBD1. V lost 3 bases to trimming and J lost 3 bases; unmatched junction nucleotides: 8. Germline V gene lookup returns CDR1 SNHLY and CDR2 FYNNEI. CDR3 size: 16 residues.